This T cell receptor (beta chain) was retrieved from a study of T cell repertoires in cytomegalovirus infection. TCRdb called the reads again in MiXCR, with one record for every CDR3 protein. Seen here are hundreds of thousands of distinct CDR3 sequences, more than 40% observed once, and the top ten hold about 39%. This clonotype was seen a handful of times. As yet, its antigen is unknown. Trimming at V came to 5 bases and at J to 7 bases, leaving 10 bases not matched to a gene. Germline lookup yields CDR1 SGHTA and CDR2 FQGNSA. The CDR3 covers 14 residues. The material sequenced was cultured PBMCs, taken from culture after CMV antigen stimulation. This receptor was taken from a human donor in good health (CMV status not recorded). Some clones in this sample may be carry-over from other donors' samples. J is TRBJ1-2 and V is TRBV7-2, with 7 bases that match TRBD1. The CDR3 region is CASSGRTGDVGYTF. The CDR3 bases are TGTGCCAGCAGCGGCCGCACAGGGGACGTTGGCTACACCTTC.